This entry lists 25 T cell receptor beta chains sequenced from one sample in a study of cytomegalovirus exposure and HLA in healthy donors. Primers: 60 Vbeta forward and 13 Jbeta reverse. TCRdb's table, derived via immunoSEQ multiplex PCR, lists solely in-frame clones and lacks some. In the table there are under 45,000 clones, around 60% of which are singletons. What was sequenced was PBMCs. The receptor set was obtained from a human donor in good health.

This rearrangement joins TRBV5-1 to TRBJ2-1, with D possibly TRBD2 on 6 matching bases. Germline CDR1 is SGHRS and CDR2 is YFSETQ. V lost 1 base, J lost 9 bases, and 20 bases lay in between. This CDR3 comprises 16 residues. The CDR3 DNA reads TGCGCCAGCAGCTTGTTGACCCGGGGGAATTCCCGTGAGCAGTTCTTC. Amino acids: CASSLLTRGNSREQFF.

The V gene is TRBV7-9, the J gene TRBJ2-7; a weak D match, TRBD2 (7 bases). Germline V CDR1 and CDR2: SEHNR, FQNEAQ (reference sequence). V was clipped by 4 bases and J by 7 bases, with 17 bases between them. The CDR3 is made up of 14 amino acids. CDR3 protein: CASSSVAGAGEQYF. DNA for the CDR3: TGTGCCAGCAGCTCCGTGGCGGGGGCGGGTGAGCAGTACTTC.

This chain links TRBV5-1 with TRBJ2-7, with 8 bases matching TRBD2. V shed 3 bases, J shed 7 bases, and the junction held 6 bases outside the gene matches. CDR1 is SGHRS, CDR2 YFSETQ, per germline. This CDR3 has 13 residues. In DNA form, the CDR3 reads TGCGCCAGCAGCTACGGACTAGCTCGGGAGCAGTACTTC. Protein sequence: CASSYGLAREQYF.

The genes are TRBV11-3 and TRBJ2-1; a weak D match, TRBD2 (5 bases). CDR3 length equals 14 residues. The V end was cut by 3 bases, the J end by 5 bases, with 11 bases between. The germline CDR1 and CDR2 sequences are SGHNT and YENEEA. The CDR3 DNA sequence: TGTGCCAGCAGCTTTTCGGGGTACAACAATGAGCAGTTCTTC. This sequence encodes CASSFSGYNNEQFF.

This clone was found a few times. V is TRBV2 and J is TRBJ1-6, with TRBD1 identical over 7 bases. Trimming at V came to 5 bases and at J to 7 bases, leaving 11 bases not matched to a gene. This CDR3 contains 16 residues. Looked up from germline, CDR1 is SNHLY and CDR2 is FYNNEI. The CDR3 nucleotides read TGTGCCAGCAGTTCCCAGCCGACAGGGAAGAATTCACCCCTCCACTTT. It specifies CASSSQPTGKNSPLHF.

The J gene is TRBJ2-1, the V gene TRBV4-3; 8 bases map to TRBD2. Germline CDR1 is LGHNA and CDR2 is YSLEER. The V segment lost 1 base and the J segment 8 bases; nucleotides outside the gene matches: 13. There are 17 residues in the CDR3. This CDR3 reads CASSQGTVRGATDEQFF. The CDR3 bases are TGCGCCAGCAGCCAAGGCACCGTGCGGGGGGCCACCGATGAGCAGTTCTTC.

CDR3: CASSQKWAGNNQPQHF. The CDR3 nucleotides read TGCGCCAGCAGTCAAAAGTGGGCAGGGAACAATCAGCCCCAGCATTTT. The chain uses TRBV23-1 and TRBJ1-5, with D possibly being TRBD1 (5 bases). Being an ORF, TRBV23-1 has a function that is uncertain. This CDR3 is built from 16 residues. V dropped 2 bases and J dropped 3 bases, with 14 bases sitting between them.

The chain is built from TRBV9 and TRBJ1-6, with 7 bases that match TRBD1. The CDR3 length is 16 residues. With 4 bases clipped from V and 9 bases from J, the junction kept 13 bases outside the gene matches. Germline CDR1 reads SGDLS; CDR2 reads YYNGEE. CDR3 sequence (DNA): TGTGCCAGCAGCCCGCAACAGGGGTACGGGGTTTCACCCCTCCACTTT. This translates into CASSPQQGYGVSPLHF.

The chain recombines TRBV6-5 with TRBJ2-5; D possibly corresponds to TRBD2 (7 bases). Germline assignment: CDR1 MNHEY and CDR2 SVGAGI. The CDR3 covers 16 residues. Trimming stripped 0 bases from V and 4 bases from J, with 15 bases between. The CDR3 loop reads CASSYSRGGEGETQYF. The CDR3 nucleotides are TGTGCCAGCAGTTACTCCAGAGGGGGGGAGGGAGAGACCCAGTACTTC.

The gene calls are TRBV10-3 and TRBJ2-1, with 8 bases fitting TRBD2. This CDR3 has 14 residues. V lost 3 bases and J lost 6; bases outside the gene matches: 4. Germline V gene data show CDR1 as ENHRY and CDR2 as SYGVKD. CDR3 protein: CAISERAGVNEQFF. As DNA, the CDR3 is TGTGCCATCAGTGAACGAGCGGGGGTCAATGAGCAGTTCTTC.

The sample holds a few counts of this clone. The V call is TRBV6-1, the J call TRBJ2-2; D might be TRBD1 (6 bases). The CDR3 totals 15 residues. Germline V gene data show CDR1 as MNHNS and CDR2 as SASEGT. V was shortened by 6 bases and J by 1 base, with 12 bases between the two germline ends. The CDR3 loop is CASRPSTGNTGELFF. CDR3 DNA: TGTGCCAGCAGGCCCTCGACAGGGAACACCGGGGAGCTGTTTTTT.

There are a few counts of this clone. The chain employs TRBV5-8 and TRBJ1-1; TRBD1 agrees at 7 bases. CDR3 size: 15 residues. Germline assignment: CDR1 SGHTS and CDR2 YDEGEE. V was clipped by 4 bases and J by 0 bases; unmatched bases: 6. The CDR3 loop reads CASSARQGVNTEAFF. DNA of the CDR3: TGTGCCAGCAGCGCCAGACAGGGTGTGAACACTGAAGCTTTCTTT.

This chain joins TRBV6-5 and TRBJ1-2; D remains ambiguous. The CDR3 covers 11 residues. Germline CDR1 MNHEY, CDR2 SVGAGI. V shed 10 bases and J shed 4 bases, with 10 bases lying between them. The CDR3 DNA sequence: TGTGCCACCAGAGTCGGCTATGGCTACACCTTC. Its translation is CATRVGYGYTF.

This clone was detected once. The chain has TRBV7-2 and TRBJ2-5; the match to TRBD2 covers 14 bases. Per germline, CDR1 SGHTA and CDR2 FQGNSA. This CDR3 is built from 16 residues. The junction had 8 bases not matched to a gene; V was cut back by 6 bases and J by 5 bases. CDR3 protein: CASSTGLAGGKETQYF. The CDR3 DNA reads TGTGCCAGCAGTACCGGACTAGCGGGGGGCAAGGAGACCCAGTACTTC.

The sample holds a few counts of this clone. This chain uses TRBV5-1 with TRBJ2-6; 7 bases line up with TRBD2. There are 15 residues in the CDR3. V was pared by 5 bases and J by 3 bases, with 5 bases of the junction left unmatched. CDR1 and CDR2 (germline): SGHRS, YFSETQ. For the CDR3, the DNA is TGCGCCAGCAGGTCGGGAGGCGGTGGGGCCAACGTCCTGACTTTC. Translating it yields CASRSGGGGANVLTF. Looking up the rest from reference TRBV5-1 and TRBJ2-6 gives the full variable domain: KAGVTQTPRYLIKTRGQQVTLSCSPISGHRSVSWYQQTPGQGLQFLFEYFSETQRNKGNFPGRFSGRQFSNSRSEMNVSTLELGDSALYLCASRSGGGGANVLTFGAGSRLTVL.

The chain couples TRBV9 to TRBJ1-2, with a tentative D call TRBD1 (6 bases). This CDR3 has 14 residues. Trimming removed 4 bases at V and 2 bases at J, with 12 bases between. Germline lookup yields CDR1 SGDLS and CDR2 YYNGEE. The DNA of the CDR3 is TGTGCCAGCAGCACGGACAGAATAAACTATGGCTACACCTTC. Translated: CASSTDRINYGYTF.

The rearrangement uses TRBV6-1 and TRBJ2-7; D tentatively fits TRBD1 or TRBD2 (5 bases each). From germline, CDR1 is MNHNS and CDR2 SASEGT. The CDR3 totals 15 residues. Trimming pared 4 bases from V and 3 bases from J, leaving 16 bases between. The CDR3 nucleotides read TGTGCCAGCAGTGGAGCTAGCAGGGCCCTCTACGAGCAGTACTTC. It specifies CASSGASRALYEQYF.

As DNA, the CDR3 is TGTGCCAGCAGCACCGACCGGGGTGAGCAGTACTTC. Its protein is CASSTDRGEQYF. This sequence joins TRBV11-3 and TRBJ2-7; weak D call: TRBD2 (5 bases). Per germline, CDR1 SGHNT and CDR2 YENEEA. V was trimmed by 5 bases and J by 7 bases, leaving 12 bases between them. This CDR3 contains 12 residues.

This clone was seen a handful of times. V usage is TRBV4-2 and J usage is TRBJ1-2; 7 bases align to TRBD1. The germline V gene encodes CDR1 LGHNA and CDR2 YNFKEQ. With 4 bases clipped from V and 5 bases from J, the junction kept 13 bases outside the gene matches. CDR3 length: 16 residues. The CDR3 coding sequence is TGTGCCAGCAGCCCTTACGATATTGACAGGGATTATGGCTACACCTTC. Translation gives CASSPYDIDRDYGYTF.

The V call is TRBV4-1, the J call TRBJ1-5, with D maybe TRBD1 (5 bases). Trimming removed 0 bases at V and 6 bases at J, with 15 bases between. CDR3 length equals 16 residues. From germline, CDR1 is MGHRA and CDR2 YSYEKL. The CDR3 DNA sequence: TGCGCCAGCAGCCAAGAAGTGGGGGGGTTTAGTCAGCCCCAGCATTTT. It encodes CASSQEVGGFSQPQHF.

This chain uses TRBV2 with TRBJ1-2, with TRBD1 matching over 12 bases. CDR3 length: 15 residues. With V trimmed by 6 bases and J by 7 bases, 9 bases remained unmatched. Germline lookup yields CDR1 SNHLY and CDR2 FYNNEI. For the CDR3, the DNA is TGTGCCAGCAGGGAATTGGGACAGGGGGCTTTTGGCTACACCTTC. It is translated as CASRELGQGAFGYTF.

The rearrangement uses TRBV2 and TRBJ2-1, with D maybe TRBD1 (5 bases). Germline V gene lookup returns CDR1 SNHLY and CDR2 FYNNEI. This CDR3 is built from 14 residues. Between the trimmed V and J ends, which lost 10 bases and 4 bases, there was a span of 17 bases. The CDR3 region is CATRPQDIYNEQFF. The CDR3 DNA follows: TGTGCCACGAGACCCCAGGACATTTACAATGAGCAGTTCTTC. Based on the CDR3 plus reference TRBV2 and TRBJ2-1, the full variable domain is EPEVTQTPSHQVTQMGQEVILRCVPISNHLYFYWYRQILGQKVEFLVSFYNNEISEKSEIFDDQFSVERPDGSNFTLKIRSTKLEDSAMYFCATRPQDIYNEQFFGPGTRLTVL.

This clone was observed a handful of times. V usage is TRBV5-1 and J usage is TRBJ2-7, with 7 nucleotides matching TRBD1. Trimming at V came to 4 bases and at J to 2 bases, leaving 6 bases not matched to a gene. Germline V gene data show CDR1 as SGHRS and CDR2 as YFSETQ. The length of the CDR3 is 14 residues. The CDR3 here is CASSLTGPAYEQYF. The CDR3 region has the DNA TGCGCCAGCAGCCTGACAGGGCCGGCCTACGAGCAGTACTTC.

The gene calls are TRBV29-1 and TRBJ1-2, with 7 bases fitting TRBD1. V trimming: 0 bases; J trimming: 2 bases; junction bases outside the gene matches: 6. The CDR3 covers 15 residues. The germline V gene encodes CDR1 SQVTM and CDR2 ANQGSEA. The chain's CDR3 is CSVEDDSRGNYGYTF. The DNA of the CDR3 is TGCAGCGTTGAAGATGATTCCAGGGGGAACTATGGCTACACCTTC.

The gene calls are TRBV4-1 and TRBJ2-7; 9 bases align to TRBD2. With 2 bases clipped from V and 4 bases from J, the junction kept 6 bases outside the gene matches. The germline V gene has CDR1 MGHRA and CDR2 YSYEKL. CDR3 size: 15 residues. CDR3 loop: CASSQNSGGGYEQYF. The CDR3 nucleotides are TGCGCCAGCAGCCAAAATAGCGGGGGTGGTTACGAGCAGTACTTC.